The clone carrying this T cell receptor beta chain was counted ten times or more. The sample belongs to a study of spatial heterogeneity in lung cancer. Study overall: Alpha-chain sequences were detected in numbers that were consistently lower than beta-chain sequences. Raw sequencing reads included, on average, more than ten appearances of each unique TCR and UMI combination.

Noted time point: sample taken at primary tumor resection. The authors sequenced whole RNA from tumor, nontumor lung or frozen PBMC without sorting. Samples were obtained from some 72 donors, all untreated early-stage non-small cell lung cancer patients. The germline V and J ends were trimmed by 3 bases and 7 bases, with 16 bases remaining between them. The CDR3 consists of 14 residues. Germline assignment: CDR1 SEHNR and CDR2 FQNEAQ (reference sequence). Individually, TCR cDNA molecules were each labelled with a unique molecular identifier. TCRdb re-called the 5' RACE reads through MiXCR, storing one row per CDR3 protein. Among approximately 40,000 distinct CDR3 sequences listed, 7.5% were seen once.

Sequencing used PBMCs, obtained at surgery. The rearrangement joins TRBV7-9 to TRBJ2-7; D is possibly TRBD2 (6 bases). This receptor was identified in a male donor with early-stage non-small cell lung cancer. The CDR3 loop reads CASSLGGARLEQYV. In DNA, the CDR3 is TGTGCCAGCAGCTTGGGCGGGGCGAGACTGGAGCAGTACGTC.